This T cell receptor beta chain was sequenced during a study of T-cell memory formation after mild COVID-19. Germline V gene sequence: CDR1 SQVTM, CDR2 ANQGSEA. CDR3 length: 14 residues. V was clipped by 6 bases and J by 1 base; unmatched bases: 7. Constant-segment-primed 5'RACE gave TCR alpha and TCR beta cDNA libraries with sample barcodes and UMIs. TCRdb recomputed calls from the 5' RACE reads with MiXCR, one row per CDR3 protein. The profile shows some 130,000 distinct CDR3 sequences, under 30% of them singletons. This clonotype was detected many times. The antigen is unknown. Study-wide results and limits: Specificity for SARS-CoV-2 was not confirmed among the second-wave clones peaking on day 37. Clones that shrank (day 15 to 85) were balanced CD4/CD8, whereas later expanders leaned CD4+.

The sequencing input was PBMCs or a T cell subset sorted from them (not recorded which). The receptor was isolated from an adult woman who had mild COVID-19 (a few samples of this study predate the infection). Cell type and time point are not known. J is TRBJ2-3 and V is TRBV29-1; 7 bases match TRBD1. CDR3 DNA sequence: TGCAGCGTAGACGGGACAGAACGCACAGATACGCAGTATTTT. Its protein product is CSVDGTERTDTQYF.